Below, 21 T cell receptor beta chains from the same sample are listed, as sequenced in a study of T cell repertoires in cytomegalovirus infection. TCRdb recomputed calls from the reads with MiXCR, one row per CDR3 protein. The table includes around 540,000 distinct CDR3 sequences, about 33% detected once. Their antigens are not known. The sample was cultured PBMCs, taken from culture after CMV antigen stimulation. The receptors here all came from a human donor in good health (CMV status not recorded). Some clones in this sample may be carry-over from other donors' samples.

This CDR3 is CASRPRGTGGSWYF. DNA of the CDR3: TGTGCCAGCAGACCCCGTGGGACAGGGGGTAGTTGGTATTTT. The chain uses TRBV6-2 or TRBV6-3 and TRBJ2-3; 11 bases are a match to TRBD1. V lost 6 bases to trimming and J lost 14 bases; unmatched junction nucleotides: 13. Germline lookup yields CDR1 MNHEY and CDR2 SVGEGT. The CDR3 totals 14 residues.

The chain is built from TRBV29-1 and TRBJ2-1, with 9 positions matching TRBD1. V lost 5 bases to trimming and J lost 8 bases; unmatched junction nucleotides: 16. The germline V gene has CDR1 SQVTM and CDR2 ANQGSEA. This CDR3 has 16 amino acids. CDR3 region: CSVKIPGQGHMDEQFF. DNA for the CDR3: TGCAGCGTTAAAATACCTGGACAGGGGCATATGGATGAGCAGTTCTTC.

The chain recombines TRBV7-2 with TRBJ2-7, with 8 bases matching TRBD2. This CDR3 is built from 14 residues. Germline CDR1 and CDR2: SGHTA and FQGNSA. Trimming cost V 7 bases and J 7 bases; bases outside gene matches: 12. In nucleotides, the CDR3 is TGTGCCAGCACCCAACGGGTCGTAGCGGGGGAGCAGTACTTC. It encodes CASTQRVVAGEQYF.

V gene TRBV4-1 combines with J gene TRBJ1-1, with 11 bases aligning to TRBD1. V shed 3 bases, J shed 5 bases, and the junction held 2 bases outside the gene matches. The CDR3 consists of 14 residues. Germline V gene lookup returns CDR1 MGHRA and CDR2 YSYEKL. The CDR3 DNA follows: TGCGCCAGCAGCCAGGGACAGGGGGGAACTGAAGCTTTCTTT. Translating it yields CASSQGQGGTEAFF.

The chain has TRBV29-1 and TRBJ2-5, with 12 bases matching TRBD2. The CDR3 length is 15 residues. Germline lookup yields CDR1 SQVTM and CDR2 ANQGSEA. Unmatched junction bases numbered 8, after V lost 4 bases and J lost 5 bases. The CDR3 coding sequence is TGCAGCGTTGCTGGGCGACTAGCGGGAGCGGAGACCCAGTACTTC. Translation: CSVAGRLAGAETQYF. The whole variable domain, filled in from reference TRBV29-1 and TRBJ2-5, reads SAVISQKPSRDICQRGTSLTIQCQVDSQVTMMFWYRQQPGQSLTLIATANQGSEATYESGFVIDKFPISRPNLTFSTLTVSNMSPEDSSIYLCSVAGRLAGAETQYFGPGTRLLVL.

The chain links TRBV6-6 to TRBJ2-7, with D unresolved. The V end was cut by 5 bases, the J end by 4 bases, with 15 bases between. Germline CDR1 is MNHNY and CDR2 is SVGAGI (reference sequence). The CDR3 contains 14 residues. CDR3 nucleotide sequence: TGTGCCAGCAGTCGAGGATTAGGCAGATACGAGCAGTACGTC. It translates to CASSRGLGRYEQYV.

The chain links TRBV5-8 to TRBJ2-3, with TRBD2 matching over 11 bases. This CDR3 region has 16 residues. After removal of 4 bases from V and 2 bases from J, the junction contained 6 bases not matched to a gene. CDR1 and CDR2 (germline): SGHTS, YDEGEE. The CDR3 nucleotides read TGTGCCAGCAGCCACAGACTAGCGGGGATCACAGATACGCAGTATTTT. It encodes CASSHRLAGITDTQYF.

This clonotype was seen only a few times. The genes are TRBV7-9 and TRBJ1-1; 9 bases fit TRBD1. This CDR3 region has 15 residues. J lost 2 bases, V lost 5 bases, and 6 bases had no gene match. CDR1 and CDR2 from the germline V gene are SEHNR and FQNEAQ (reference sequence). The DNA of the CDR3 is TGTGCCAGCAGCGCACAGGGGGCGAGTAACACTGAAGCTTTCTTT. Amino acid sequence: CASSAQGASNTEAFF.

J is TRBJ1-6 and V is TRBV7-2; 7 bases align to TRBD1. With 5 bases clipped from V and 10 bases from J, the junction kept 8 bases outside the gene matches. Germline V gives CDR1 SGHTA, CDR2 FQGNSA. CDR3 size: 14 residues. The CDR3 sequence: CASSSRDRSSPLHF. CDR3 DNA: TGTGCCAGCAGCAGCCGGGACAGAAGCTCACCCCTCCACTTT.

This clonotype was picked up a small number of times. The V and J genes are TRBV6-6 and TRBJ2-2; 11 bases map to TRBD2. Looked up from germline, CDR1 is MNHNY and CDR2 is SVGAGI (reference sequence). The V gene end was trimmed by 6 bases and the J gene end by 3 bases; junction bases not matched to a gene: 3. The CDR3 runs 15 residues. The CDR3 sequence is CASRRLAGYTGELFF. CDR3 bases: TGTGCCAGCAGGCGACTAGCGGGGTACACCGGGGAGCTGTTTTTT.

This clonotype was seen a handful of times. The CDR3 protein is CASSESGENTEAFF. The CDR3 coding sequence is TGCGCCAGCAGTGAGTCGGGGGAAAACACTGAAGCTTTCTTT. The V and J genes are TRBV10-2 and TRBJ1-1, with D possibly TRBD1 on 5 matching bases. The V gene lost 0 bases and the J gene lost 2 bases, with 7 bases spanning the gap. Germline CDR1 and CDR2: WSHSY and SAAADI. CDR3 length: 14 residues.

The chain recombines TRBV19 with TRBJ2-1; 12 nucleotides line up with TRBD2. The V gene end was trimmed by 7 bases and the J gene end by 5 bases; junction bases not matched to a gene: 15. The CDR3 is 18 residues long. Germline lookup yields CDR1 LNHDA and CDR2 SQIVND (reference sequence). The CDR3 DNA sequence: TGTGCCAGTACTTTCGGGACTAGCGGGCTCGGCCATCACAATGAGCAGTTCTTC. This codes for CASTFGTSGLGHHNEQFF.

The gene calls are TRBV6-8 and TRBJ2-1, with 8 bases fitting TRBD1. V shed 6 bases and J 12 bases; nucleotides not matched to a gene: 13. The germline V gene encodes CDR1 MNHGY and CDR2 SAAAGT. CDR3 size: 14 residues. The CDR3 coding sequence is TGTGCCAGCAGGACGACAGGGGCGGGTAAAGGGCAGTTCTTC. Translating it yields CASRTTGAGKGQFF.

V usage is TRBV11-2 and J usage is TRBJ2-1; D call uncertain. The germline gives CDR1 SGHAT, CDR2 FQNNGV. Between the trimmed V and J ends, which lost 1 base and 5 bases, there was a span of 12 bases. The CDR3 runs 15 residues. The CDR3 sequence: CASSLVRWAHNEQFF. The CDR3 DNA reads TGTGCCAGCAGCTTAGTGAGGTGGGCCCACAATGAGCAGTTCTTC.

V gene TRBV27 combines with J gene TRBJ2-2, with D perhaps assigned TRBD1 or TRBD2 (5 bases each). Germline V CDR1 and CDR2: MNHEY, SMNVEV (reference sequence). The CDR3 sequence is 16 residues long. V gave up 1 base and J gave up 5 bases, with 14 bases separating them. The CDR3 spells CASSLYAGSGTGELFF. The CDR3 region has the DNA TGTGCCAGCAGTTTATATGCAGGGTCGGGAACCGGGGAGCTGTTTTTT.

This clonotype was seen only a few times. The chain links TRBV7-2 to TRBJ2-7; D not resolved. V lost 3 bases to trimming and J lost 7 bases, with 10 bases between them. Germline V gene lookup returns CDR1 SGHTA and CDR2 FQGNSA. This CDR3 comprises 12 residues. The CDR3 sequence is CASSFRLGEQYF. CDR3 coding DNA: TGTGCCAGCAGCTTCCGCTTGGGGGAGCAGTACTTC.

CDR3 sequence reads: CATSRAWGLAGSGANVLTF. The CDR3 nucleotides are TGTGCCACCAGCAGAGCATGGGGGCTAGCGGGAAGTGGGGCCAACGTCCTGACTTTC. V and J are TRBV15 and TRBJ2-6; 9 bases agree with TRBD2. Trimming at V came to 1 base and at J to 3 bases, leaving 10 bases not matched to a gene. This CDR3 spans 19 amino acids. Looked up from germline, CDR1 is LNHNV and CDR2 is YYDKDF (reference sequence).

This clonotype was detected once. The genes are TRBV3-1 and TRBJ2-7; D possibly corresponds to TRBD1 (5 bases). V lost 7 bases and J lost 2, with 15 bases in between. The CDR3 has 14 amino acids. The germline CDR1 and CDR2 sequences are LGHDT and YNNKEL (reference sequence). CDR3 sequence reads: CASNEDTKPYEQYF. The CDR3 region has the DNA TGTGCCAGCAACGAGGACACAAAGCCCTACGAGCAGTACTTC.

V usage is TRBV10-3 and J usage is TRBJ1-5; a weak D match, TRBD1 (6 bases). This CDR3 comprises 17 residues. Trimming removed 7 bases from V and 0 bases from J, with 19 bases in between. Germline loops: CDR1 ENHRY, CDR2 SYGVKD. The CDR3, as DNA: TGTGCCATCACTAGAGGGGTGGGGGCGAATAGCAATCAGCCCCAGCATTTT. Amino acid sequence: CAITRGVGANSNQPQHF.

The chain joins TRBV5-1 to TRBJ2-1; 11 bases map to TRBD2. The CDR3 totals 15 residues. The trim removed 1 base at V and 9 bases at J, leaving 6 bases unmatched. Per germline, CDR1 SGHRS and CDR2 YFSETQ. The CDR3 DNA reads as TGCGCCAGCAGCTTGACCGCCACTAGCGGGGGTGAGCAGTTCTTC. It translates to CASSLTATSGGEQFF.

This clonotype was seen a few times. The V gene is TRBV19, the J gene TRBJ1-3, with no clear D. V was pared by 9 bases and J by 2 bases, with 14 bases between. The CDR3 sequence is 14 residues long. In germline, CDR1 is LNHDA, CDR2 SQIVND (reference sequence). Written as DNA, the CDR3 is TGTGCCAGCTCAGTCCAGACCACTGGAAACACCATATATTTT. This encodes CASSVQTTGNTIYF.